Detailed here is one TCR beta chain. Profiling relied on immunoSEQ multiplex PCR, and the TCRdb table lists in-frame clones only, not all of them. Altogether about 93,000 clones are present, roughly 92% being singletons, with the ten largest covering 2% to 2.5%. The sample is drawn from a study of T cell changes during pregnancy in multiple sclerosis. V lost 0 bases, J lost 1 base, and 10 bases lay in between. The germline V gene encodes CDR1 MNHNY and CDR2 SVGAGI (reference sequence). The CDR3 runs 15 residues. The clonotype comes from a female donor with multiple sclerosis, enrolled in a pregnancy study. The chain is built from TRBV6-6 and TRBJ2-7, with D perhaps matching TRBD1 (5 bases). Here the sequenced sample was peripheral blood, taken after pregnancy. In DNA form, the CDR3 reads TGTGCCAGCAGTTACTCCGCCAGGGAATCCTACGAGCAGTACTTC. Translation: CASSYSARESYEQYF.